A selection of T cell receptor beta chains follows, all from one sample in a study of blood T cell repertoires in COVID-19. Generated by immunoSEQ multiplex PCR, the TCRdb table keeps only in-frame clones and is missing some. This sample carries about 230,000 clones, about nine tenths of them seen once, and the ten largest clones take roughly a sixth. Sequencing was done on a sample of PBMCs or T cells enriched from blood (not recorded which). Receptors originate from a man aged 18-30 years who had recovered from COVID-19. Both conserved end residues are part of each CDR3.

v_gene	j_gene	CDR3aa
TRBV10-3	TRBJ1-5	CAISPDGGNQPQHF
TRBV11-2	TRBJ2-3	CASSLSLQDTDTQYF
TRBV28	TRBJ1-2	CASTPGGLPHTF
TRBV5-1	TRBJ1-5	CASSLVGGNQPQHF
TRBV24-1	TRBJ2-3	CATSEPAGRTDTQYF
TRBV19	TRBJ2-1	CASKGTGFYNEQFF
TRBV7-9	TRBJ1-6	CASRLDSNSPLHF
TRBV27	TRBJ1-5	CASSLSLPNQPQHF
TRBV7-9	TRBJ1-3	CASSLAGPGTGNTIYF
TRBV7-7	TRBJ2-3	CASSSGLAPTDTQYF
TRBV2	TRBJ1-2	CASSPTAGTGYGYTF
TRBV25-1	TRBJ2-3	CASSIAGATDTQYF
TRBV6-6	TRBJ2-7	CASGRDSSYEQYF
TRBV5-8	TRBJ1-3	CASSRGLTERNTIYF
TRBV19	TRBJ2-2	CASSYGNTGELFF
TRBV9	TRBJ2-5	CASSVDTSKETQYF
TRBV5-1	TRBJ2-1	CASSQGLAARGLYNEQFF
TRBV19	TRBJ2-7	CASSIFEAGGIYEQYF
TRBV10-3	TRBJ2-7	CAISKQGADEQYF
TRBV10-1	TRBJ2-7	CASSVRAHEQYF
TRBV13	TRBJ1-1	CASSIQPGTASDEAFF
TRBV7-2	TRBJ1-2	CASSADRAYYGYTF
TRBV27	TRBJ1-4	CASSLRQGGEKLFF
TRBV6-5	TRBJ1-5	CASSYSGQGNQPQHF
TRBV7-3	TRBJ2-1	CASSLSGSVSNEQFF
TRBV7-2	TRBJ1-2	CASSLLEGVGYTF
TRBV27	TRBJ1-1	CASLRRARTVNTEAFF
TRBV21-1	TRBJ2-5	CASSKSDSLRRETQYF
TRBV30	TRBJ2-7	CAWSVSGTGVYEQYF
TRBV5-8	TRBJ2-1	CASSLVGGVRDEQFF
TRBV5-1	TRBJ2-7	CASSPLRPLRGSYEQYF